The 24 T cell receptor beta chains below were found in one sample sequenced in a study of T cell changes during pregnancy in multiple sclerosis. The table came from immunoSEQ multiplex PCR; TCRdb's copy has only in-frame clones and leaves some out. The table lists tens of thousands of clones, around 96% of them singletons, with 2% to 2.5% in the top ten. The sequencing used CD8+ T cells from peripheral blood mononuclear cells, collected after pregnancy. Source of these receptors: a female donor with multiple sclerosis, enrolled in a pregnancy study.

The chain recombines TRBV27 with TRBJ2-7, with a possible D match to TRBD1 (5 bases). The CDR3 extends over 15 amino acids. Germline V gene data show CDR1 as MNHEY and CDR2 as SMNVEV (reference sequence). With 2 bases removed from V and 0 bases from J, the gap between germline ends came to 11 bases. The CDR3 loop is CASSLHYRLSYEQYF. The CDR3 DNA sequence: TGTGCCAGCAGTTTACATTACAGGCTCTCCTACGAGCAGTACTTC.

The V gene is TRBV5-6, the J gene TRBJ2-2; 10 bases are a match to TRBD1. The CDR3 runs 15 residues. Per the germline V gene, CDR1 is SGHDT and CDR2 is YYEEEE. V lost 4 bases and J lost 5; bases outside the gene matches: 5. The CDR3 nucleotides are TGTGCCAGCAGCGTCGACAGGGGGCTAACCGGGGAGCTGTTTTTT. It encodes CASSVDRGLTGELFF.

Comment on this clone: The junction departs from the called germline gene at one end, perhaps through a read error. The V gene is TRBV7-9, the J gene TRBJ2-1; D unclear. The germline CDR1 and CDR2 sequences are SEHNR and FQNEAQ (reference sequence). The CDR3 contains 11 residues. CDR3: CAGSSSNEQFF. DNA for the CDR3: TGTGCCGGCAGCTCCAGCAATGAGCAGTTCTTC.

J is TRBJ2-7 and V is TRBV5-6, with 7 bases identical to TRBD1. The CDR3 runs 14 residues. Germline CDR1 reads SGHDT; CDR2 reads YYEEEE. The J segment lost 4 bases and the V segment lost 6 bases, leaving 10 bases of the junction unmatched. The CDR3, as DNA: TGTGCCAGCACCCTTGGGGACAGACCATACGAGCAGTACTTC. Its translation is CASTLGDRPYEQYF.

This sequence joins TRBV4-1 and TRBJ1-4; 7 nucleotides align to TRBD1. J lost 3 bases, V lost 4 bases, and 5 bases had no gene match. From germline, CDR1 is MGHRA and CDR2 YSYEKL. This CDR3 is 15 amino acids long. CDR3 amino acids: CASSPHRGSNEKLFF. CDR3 sequence (DNA): TGCGCCAGCAGCCCCCACAGGGGCTCTAATGAAAAACTGTTTTTT.

As concerns this clone: A junction end diverges from the germline sequence, so it may reflect a read error. The V call is TRBV2, the J call TRBJ1-1, with unresolved D. The CDR3 is made up of 11 amino acids. Per germline, CDR1 SNHLY and CDR2 FYNNEI. The CDR3 sequence is CRSGGDTEAFF. CDR3 in DNA: TGCCGCAGCGGTGGGGACACTGAAGCTTTCTTT.

The genes are TRBV4-2 and TRBJ1-2, with 9 bases matching TRBD1. The CDR3 is 14 amino acids. Trimming at V came to 4 bases and at J to 4 bases, leaving 4 bases not matched to a gene. Germline-derived CDR1 and CDR2 are LGHNA and YNFKEQ. CDR3 sequence reads: CASSPTGGGYGYTF. The CDR3 bases are TGTGCCAGCAGCCCGACAGGGGGAGGCTATGGCTACACCTTC.

In DNA, the CDR3 is TGTGCCAGCAGTTCACCACGACTAGCGGGAGGCTCCTATGAGCAGTTCTTC. Protein product: CASSSPRLAGGSYEQFF. The chain joins TRBV28 to TRBJ2-1; 13 nucleotides agree with TRBD2. The V segment lost 4 bases and the J segment 8 bases; nucleotides outside the gene matches: 11. The CDR3 contains 17 residues. Germline CDR1 MDHEN, CDR2 SYDVKM.

The CDR3 coding sequence is TGTGCCAGCAGTGAGGCGGTCTCCTACGAGCAGTACTTC. Amino acids: CASSEAVSYEQYF. The chain joins TRBV6-1 to TRBJ2-7, with D unresolved. V was shortened by 3 bases and J by 0 bases, with 6 bases between the two germline ends. The germline gives CDR1 MNHNS, CDR2 SASEGT. CDR3 length: 13 residues.

The chain recombines TRBV7-6 with TRBJ2-2; 11 bases are a match to TRBD2. From germline, CDR1 is SGHVS and CDR2 FNYEAQ. The J segment lost 4 bases and the V segment lost 3 bases, leaving 4 bases of the junction unmatched. The CDR3 extends over 16 amino acids. DNA of the CDR3: TGTGCCAGCAGCTTCATAGCGGGAGGGGTCACCGGGGAGCTGTTTTTT. Its protein product is CASSFIAGGVTGELFF. Using reference TRBV7-6 and TRBJ2-2 for the parts outside the CDR3, the full variable domain is GAGVSQSPRYKVTKRGQDVALRCDPISGHVSLYWYRQALGQGPEFLTYFNYEAQQDKSGLPNDRFSAERPEGSISTLTIQRTEQRDSAMYRCASSFIAGGVTGELFFGEGSRLTVL.

This chain uses TRBV6-5 with TRBJ2-7, with D perhaps TRBD1 (6 bases). Germline values: CDR1 MNHEY, CDR2 SVGAGI. V lost 2 bases to trimming and J lost 1 base, with 9 bases between them. The CDR3 consists of 14 residues. CDR3 DNA sequence: TGTGCCAGCAGTTACACGGACAGTTCCTACGAGCAGTACTTC. As protein: CASSYTDSSYEQYF.

This clone was detected only once. The CDR3 loop reads CASSRTSGSQETQYF. The CDR3 DNA follows: TGTGCCAGCTCACGGACTAGCGGGAGCCAAGAGACCCAGTACTTC. V is TRBV18 and J is TRBJ2-5; 13 bases are a match to TRBD2. CDR1 and CDR2 from the germline V gene are KGHSH and LQKENI. Germline trimming cut 4 bases from V and 1 base from J; bases unmatched to any gene: 0. This CDR3 has 15 amino acids.

The chain joins TRBV27 to TRBJ1-2; 9 bases are a match to TRBD1. CDR3 length equals 14 residues. V lost 5 bases, J lost 8 bases, and 9 bases stayed unmatched. Germline V lookup: CDR1 MNHEY, CDR2 SMNVEV (reference sequence). DNA of the CDR3: TGTGCCAGCAGTGCCACAGGGGGCGCGGGGGGCTACACCTTC. Translated: CASSATGGAGGYTF.

The J gene is TRBJ2-7, the V gene TRBV7-8; TRBD2 is a possible D gene (6 bases). The CDR3 covers 15 residues. The germline CDR1 and CDR2 sequences are SGHVS and FQNEAQ. Trimming removed 7 bases from V and 3 bases from J, with 19 bases in between. Written as DNA, the CDR3 is TGTGCCAGCACCGTAGGGCCGGGACTGAACTACGAGCAGTACTTC. Translation: CASTVGPGLNYEQYF.

The chain links TRBV28 to TRBJ2-2, with 12 positions matching TRBD2. From germline, CDR1 is MDHEN and CDR2 SYDVKM. The V and J ends lost 2 bases and 6 bases, in that order; junction bases with no gene match: 4. This CDR3 spans 16 amino acids. The DNA of the CDR3 is TGTGCCAGCAGTTTAGGACTAGCGGGAACCCCCGGGGAGCTGTTTTTT. Residues: CASSLGLAGTPGELFF.

The rearrangement joins TRBV2 to TRBJ2-7; D remains ambiguous. V shed 4 bases and J shed 2 bases, with 9 bases lying between them. Germline assignment: CDR1 SNHLY and CDR2 FYNNEI. This CDR3 is 13 amino acids long. The CDR3 sequence: CASSARLTYEQYF. CDR3 nucleotide sequence: TGTGCCAGCAGTGCCCGGTTGACCTACGAGCAGTACTTC.

For this clone: At one boundary the junction diverges from the germline segment, which might be a read error. The V call is TRBV27, the J call TRBJ2-1; D remains ambiguous. The germline gives CDR1 MNHEY, CDR2 SMNVEV (reference sequence). The CDR3 has 16 amino acids. CDR3 amino acids: CASSSSNPRPYDEQFF. In DNA form, the CDR3 reads TGTGCCAGCAGTTCCTCCAACCCACGCCCCTACGATGAGCAGTTCTTC.

The chain combines TRBV4-2 with TRBJ2-4; 7 bases are shared with TRBD2. V was pared by 0 bases and J by 6 bases, with 11 bases of the junction left unmatched. The CDR3 length is 17 residues. Germline V lookup: CDR1 LGHNA, CDR2 YNFKEQ. CDR3 coding DNA: TGTGCCAGCAGCCAAGATGTAGGACTAGTCTTTGTAAACATTCAGTACTTC. Its translation: CASSQDVGLVFVNIQYF.

Only one count was recorded for this clone. The CDR3 sequence: CASSLVGPDGPAYEAFF. CDR3 nucleotide sequence: TGTGCCAGCAGCTTAGTAGGCCCCGATGGGCCCGCATATGAAGCTTTCTTT. J is TRBJ1-1 and V is TRBV7-9; D uncertain. Germline values: CDR1 SEHNR, CDR2 FQNEAQ (reference sequence). This CDR3 comprises 17 residues. The V end was cut by 1 base, the J end by 7 bases, with 22 bases between.

J is TRBJ1-5 and V is TRBV19; D possibly corresponds to TRBD1 (5 bases). The CDR3 loop spans 17 amino acids. Trimming left V 7 bases short and J 3 bases short, with 22 bases between. The V gene's germline CDR1 is LNHDA and CDR2 SQIVND (reference sequence). The CDR3, as DNA: TGTGCCAGTACCGCAGGGTCGGGAGGGCTCCACAATCAGCCCCAGCATTTT. Amino acid sequence: CASTAGSGGLHNQPQHF.

This clone was found once. The rearrangement joins TRBV7-3 to TRBJ2-5; TRBD2 matches 9 bases. The J segment lost 5 bases and the V segment lost 2 bases, leaving 6 bases of the junction unmatched. This CDR3 has 15 amino acids. CDR1 and CDR2 from the germline V gene are SGHTA and FQGTGA. CDR3 region: CASSLLGREGETQYF. CDR3 DNA sequence: TGTGCCAGCAGCTTACTAGGGCGGGAGGGGGAGACCCAGTACTTC. The full variable domain, in which reference TRBV7-3 and TRBJ2-5 provide the parts outside the CDR3, is GAGVSQTPSNKVTEKGKYVELRCDPISGHTALYWYRQSLGQGPEFLIYFQGTGAADDSGLPNDRFFAVRPEGSVSTLKIQRTERGDSAVYLCASSLLGREGETQYFGPGTRLLVL.

This rearrangement joins TRBV4-1 to TRBJ2-7; the match to TRBD2 covers 11 bases. The CDR3 length is 16 residues. From germline, CDR1 is MGHRA and CDR2 YSYEKL. The junction had 7 bases not matched to a gene; V was cut back by 1 base and J by 5 bases. The CDR3 spells CASSQVLSGRANEQYF. In DNA form, the CDR3 reads TGCGCCAGCAGCCAAGTTCTTAGCGGGAGGGCCAACGAGCAGTACTTC.

This chain uses TRBV27 with TRBJ2-4; 14 positions agree with TRBD2. The CDR3 has 18 amino acids. Looked up from germline, CDR1 is MNHEY and CDR2 is SMNVEV (reference sequence). V was clipped by 5 bases and J by 8 bases; unmatched bases: 14. CDR3 protein: CASSQTGTSGSSRYIQYF. In DNA, the CDR3 is TGTGCCAGCAGTCAAACCGGGACTAGCGGGAGTAGTCGGTACATTCAGTACTTC.

The V call is TRBV27, the J call TRBJ1-5; D is perhaps TRBD1 (5 bases). The CDR3 is made up of 13 amino acids. Trimming took off 3 bases at V and 7 bases at J, with 10 bases between the two ends. CDR1 and CDR2 (germline): MNHEY, SMNVEV (reference sequence). CDR3 loop: CASSFQGPQPQHF. The CDR3 region has the DNA TGTGCCAGCAGTTTTCAGGGTCCACAGCCCCAGCATTTT.